This T cell receptor beta chain derives from a study of PD-1 and CTLA-4 blockade in melanoma (dated by TCRdb to 2020 to 2023). About the study as a whole: The study compared how PD-1 blockade and CTLA-4 blockade affected the melanoma-reactive CD8 T cell response in patients with melanoma.

Library preparation used the immunoSEQ multiplex PCR assay. Imported from immuneACCESS, the table was reduced by TCRdb to in-frame sequences with V and J called. These copies leave out some clones; in studies compared against another copy, an unresolved V gene accounts for under half, and the cause of the remainder is not known. Here the sample has some 30,000 clones; less than 90% occur a single time. 6% to 7% of the sample is in the top ten clones. With respect to this clone: The antigen it recognizes is unknown. No clone much larger than this one lies a single base away; base qualities are absent.

The origin of this receptor is a human donor with melanoma. The source material was CD8+ T cells from peripheral blood, sampled from a patient given anti-PD-1 treatment.

CDR3 protein: CASSGDRGTDTGELFF. The DNA sequence is TGTGCCAGCAGCGGGGACAGGGGGACGGACACCGGGGAGCTGTTTTTT. The chain is encoded by TRBV13 joined to TRBJ2-2, and 11 bases in between align with TRBD1. CDR3 length: 16 amino acids, cysteine to phenylalanine. Only the CDR3 DNA is retained, 48 bases long and in frame from the first base. CDR1 and CDR2 are drawn from the germline V gene (reference sequence): PRHDT, FYEKMQ. V lost 5 bases and J lost 3 bases, and the count of bases not matched to a germline gene is 5.